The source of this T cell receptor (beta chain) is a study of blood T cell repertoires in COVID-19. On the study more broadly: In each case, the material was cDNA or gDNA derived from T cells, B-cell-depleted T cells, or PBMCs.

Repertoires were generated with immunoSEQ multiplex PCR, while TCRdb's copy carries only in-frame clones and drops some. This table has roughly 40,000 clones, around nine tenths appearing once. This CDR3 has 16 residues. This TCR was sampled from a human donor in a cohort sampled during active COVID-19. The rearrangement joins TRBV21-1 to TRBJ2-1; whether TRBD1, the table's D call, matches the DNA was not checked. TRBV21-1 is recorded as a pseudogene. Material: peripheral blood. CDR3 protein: CASSKGVRSSYNEQFF. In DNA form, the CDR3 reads TGTGCCAGCAGCAAAGGGGTCAGGTCTTCCTACAATGAGCAGTTCTTC.